Shown below are 27 T cell receptor beta chains from a single sample sequenced in a study of blood T cell repertoires in COVID-19. TCRdb keeps only in-frame clones here, not all; method: immunoSEQ multiplex PCR. The table lists roughly 60,000 clones, 84% of them singletons. Sequencing was carried out using peripheral blood. Receptor source: a woman aged 55-70 years with acute or convalescent COVID-19.

The rearrangement uses TRBV2 and TRBJ1-1, with a tentative D call TRBD1 (5 bases). Trimming cost V 1 base and J 5 bases, with 11 bases left between them. Per germline, CDR1 SNHLY and CDR2 FYNNEI. The CDR3 covers 14 residues. DNA for the CDR3: TGTGCCAGCAGTGAAGGGGATAGGGGAACTGAAGCTTTCTTT. Protein: CASSEGDRGTEAFF.

V gene TRBV6-1 combines with J gene TRBJ1-6; D uncertain. Looked up from germline, CDR1 is MNHNS and CDR2 is SASEGT. Trimming left V 4 bases short and J 0 bases short, with 10 bases between. The CDR3 runs to 16 residues. CDR3 DNA sequence: TGTGCCAGCAGTGGACTACAGAGCTCCTATAATTCACCCCTCCACTTT. Translation: CASSGLQSSYNSPLHF.

This chain connects TRBV13 to TRBJ1-6; D might be TRBD1 (6 bases). The CDR3 loop spans 16 amino acids. Deletions cut 3 bases from V and 5 bases from J, with 14 bases between. Germline CDR1 and CDR2: PRHDT and FYEKMQ (reference sequence). This chain's CDR3 is CASSFGGQIDNSPLHF. DNA of the CDR3: TGTGCCAGCAGCTTCGGGGGGCAGATAGATAATTCACCCCTCCACTTT.

The sample holds a few counts of this clone. This chain links TRBV6-1 with TRBJ1-4; 9 bases align to TRBD1. The CDR3 totals 15 residues. Germline V gives CDR1 MNHNS, CDR2 SASEGT. Trimming took 3 bases from V and 10 from J; bases not matched to a gene: 9. CDR3: CASSDLGQGRGKLFF. DNA for the CDR3: TGTGCCAGCAGTGATCTGGGACAGGGACGAGGAAAACTGTTTTTT.

The V call is TRBV6-1, the J call TRBJ2-7; D call uncertain. V was pared by 2 bases and J by 4 bases, with 12 bases between. There are 14 residues in the CDR3. In germline, CDR1 is MNHNS, CDR2 SASEGT. CDR3 in DNA: TGTGCCAGCAGTGAATTTACACAGTTTTACGAGCAGTACTTC. Protein sequence: CASSEFTQFYEQYF.

The chain employs TRBV6-1 and TRBJ1-5; D is possibly TRBD1 (5 bases). V lost 2 bases and J 4 bases, leaving 15 bases between the germline ends. The CDR3 length is 16 residues. The germline V gene encodes CDR1 MNHNS and CDR2 SASEGT. The CDR3 sequence: CASSERPLGANQPQHF. CDR3 DNA sequence: TGTGCCAGCAGTGAAAGGCCGCTTGGGGCAAATCAGCCCCAGCATTTT.

The V gene is TRBV5-6, the J gene TRBJ2-5; weak D call: TRBD2 (6 bases). V dropped 1 base and J dropped 5 bases, with 15 bases sitting between them. The germline V gene has CDR1 SGHDT and CDR2 YYEEEE. The CDR3 extends over 15 amino acids. The CDR3 protein is CASSLLAGTRETQYF. Here the CDR3 DNA reads TGTGCCAGCAGCTTGTTGGCAGGGACTCGGGAGACCCAGTACTTC.

The rearrangement joins TRBV3-1 (or the pseudogene TRBV3-2) to TRBJ2-7, with 13 bases identical to TRBD2. Unmatched junction bases numbered 3, after V lost 5 bases and J lost 2 bases. CDR1 is LGHDT and CDR2 is YNNKEL in the germline V gene (reference sequence). This CDR3 region has 15 residues. CDR3 amino acids: CASSMGLAGTYEQYF. The CDR3 DNA follows: TGTGCCAGCAGCATGGGACTAGCGGGGACCTACGAGCAGTACTTC.

The gene calls are TRBV9 and TRBJ1-5; the match to TRBD1 covers 8 bases. After removal of 5 bases from V and 3 bases from J, the junction contained 7 bases not matched to a gene. The CDR3 extends over 15 amino acids. The germline gives CDR1 SGDLS, CDR2 YYNGEE. CDR3 loop: CASSAMDRVNQPQHF. As DNA, the CDR3 is TGTGCCAGCAGTGCTATGGACAGGGTCAATCAGCCCCAGCATTTT.

This clone was seen a single time. The rearrangement links TRBV5-5 to TRBJ2-5, with D possibly matching TRBD1 (6 bases). CDR1 is SGHKS and CDR2 is YYEKEE in the germline V gene (reference sequence). V was cut by 4 bases and J by 2 bases, with 21 bases left in between. The CDR3 runs to 17 residues. The CDR3 loop reads CASSRHTGIGVQETQYF. The CDR3 coding sequence is TGTGCCAGCAGCCGCCACACAGGGATTGGGGTTCAAGAGACCCAGTACTTC.

The chain has TRBV12-5 and TRBJ1-1; the D gene is possibly TRBD1 (6 bases). The germline V gene has CDR1 LGHNT and CDR2 FRNRAP. V lost 9 bases and J lost 2, with 19 bases in between. The CDR3 runs 15 residues. CDR3 bases: TGTGCTAGCCCTTCTCCGGGACATCTAAACACTGAAGCTTTCTTT. Amino acids: CASPSPGHLNTEAFF.

The CDR3 DNA reads TGTGCCACCAGTCGGGGGGGCACAGATACGCAGTATTTT. This translates into CATSRGGTDTQYF. The chain employs TRBV24-1 and TRBJ2-3; TRBD2 matches 7 bases. The CDR3 consists of 13 residues. Germline CDR1 reads KGHDR; CDR2 reads SFDVKD. J lost 1 base, V lost 6 bases, and 0 bases had no gene match.

The chain couples TRBV5-1 to TRBJ2-3, with TRBD2 matching over 15 bases. Trimming removed 4 bases from V and 1 base from J; junction bases left unmatched: 10. CDR3 length: 19 amino acids. The germline gives CDR1 SGHRS, CDR2 YFSETQ. CDR3 residues: CASSRTSGGGTPGTDTQYF. The CDR3 DNA reads TGCGCCAGCAGCCGGACTAGCGGGGGGGGCACCCCTGGCACAGATACGCAGTATTTT.

The rearrangement joins TRBV10-3 to TRBJ1-6; 7 bases match TRBD1. J gave up 7 bases and V 4 bases, and 4 bases lay outside the gene matches. Germline values: CDR1 ENHRY, CDR2 SYGVKD. The CDR3 sequence is 14 residues long. This chain's CDR3 is CAISVEGGNSPLHF. The CDR3 bases are TGTGCCATCAGTGTCGAAGGGGGCAATTCACCCCTCCACTTT.

The genes are TRBV7-6 and TRBJ1-1, with TRBD1 identical over 8 bases. V was pared by 2 bases and J by 4 bases, with 6 bases of the junction left unmatched. Germline values: CDR1 SGHVS, CDR2 FNYEAQ. The CDR3 runs to 15 residues. The DNA for the CDR3 is TGTGCCAGCAGCTTAAGGACAGGGAAGCCCACTGAAGCTTTCTTT. This gives the protein CASSLRTGKPTEAFF.

The chain couples TRBV12-3 or TRBV12-4 to TRBJ1-5, with D maybe TRBD1 (6 bases). V was pared by 6 bases and J by 8 bases, with 11 bases between. The CDR3 consists of 12 residues. In DNA form, the CDR3 reads TGTGCCAGCAGGCCGAACAGGGAGCCCCAGCATTTT. This gives the protein CASRPNREPQHF.

The genes are TRBV28 and TRBJ1-3; D ambiguous. This CDR3 region has 16 residues. V lost 6 bases, J lost 0 bases, and 15 bases lay in between. Germline values: CDR1 MDHEN, CDR2 SYDVKM. The CDR3 reads CASSSSEALSGNTIYF. The CDR3 DNA follows: TGTGCCAGCAGCAGCTCCGAGGCACTCTCTGGAAACACCATATATTTT.

This clone came up a few times. J is TRBJ2-7 and V is TRBV6-6; D gene ambiguous. The germline V gene has CDR1 MNHNY and CDR2 SVGAGI (reference sequence). V lost 6 bases, J lost 0 bases, and 12 bases lay in between. The CDR3 spans 14 residues. CDR3 bases: TGTGCCAGCAGCTCCCGTCCCAGCTCCTACGAGCAGTACTTC. Amino acids: CASSSRPSSYEQYF.

The gene calls are TRBV5-1 and TRBJ2-7; 8 nucleotides match TRBD1. The CDR3 is 14 amino acids. V lost 1 base, J lost 2 bases, and 2 bases stayed unmatched. CDR1 is SGHRS, CDR2 YFSETQ, per germline. CDR3 protein: CASSLTGGPYEQYF. In DNA, the CDR3 is TGCGCCAGCAGCTTGACAGGGGGGCCCTACGAGCAGTACTTC.

The chain is built from TRBV5-1 and TRBJ1-2; TRBD1 is a possible D gene (5 bases). V was clipped by 6 bases and J by 0 bases, with 12 bases between them. This CDR3 has 14 residues. Looked up from germline, CDR1 is SGHRS and CDR2 is YFSETQ. The CDR3 DNA reads as TGCGCCAGCAACTTAGGGGTTTCTAACTATGGCTACACCTTC. Its translation is CASNLGVSNYGYTF.

The chain carries TRBV5-1 and TRBJ2-3; weak D call: TRBD2 (6 bases). The germline CDR1 and CDR2 sequences are SGHRS and YFSETQ. The CDR3 totals 16 residues. Trimming took off 0 bases at V and 0 bases at J, with 11 bases between the two ends. The DNA for the CDR3 is TGCGCCAGCAGCTTGGGGCGGGGAACTAGCACAGATACGCAGTATTTT. As protein: CASSLGRGTSTDTQYF.

A single count supports this clone. The gene calls are TRBV2 and TRBJ1-2; TRBD1 matches at 11 bases. This CDR3 is 14 amino acids long. Trimming removed 6 bases from V and 6 bases from J; junction bases left unmatched: 6. CDR1 is SNHLY and CDR2 is FYNNEI in the germline V gene. CDR3 amino acids: CASRDPGQGDGYTF. For the CDR3, the DNA is TGTGCCAGCAGGGACCCGGGACAGGGGGATGGCTACACCTTC.

The V gene is TRBV24-1, the J gene TRBJ1-1, with D tentatively TRBD1 (5 bases). The CDR3 extends over 11 amino acids. CDR1 KGHDR and CDR2 SFDVKD come from the germline V gene. V gave up 7 bases and J gave up 8 bases, with 10 bases separating them. The CDR3 DNA reads as TGTGCCACCAGCGGGGGACGCGAAGCTTTCTTT. Translated: CATSGGREAFF.

This clone has only one observation. The rearrangement joins TRBV14 to TRBJ1-2; D remains unclear. The CDR3 consists of 14 residues. Germline-derived CDR1 and CDR2 are SGHDN and FVKESK. V gave up 0 bases and J gave up 4 bases, with 9 bases separating them. The CDR3 DNA reads as TGTGCCAGCAGCCAAGATAGCCGGTCCTATGGCTACACCTTC. This codes for CASSQDSRSYGYTF.

The V and J genes are TRBV5-1 and TRBJ1-5, with 8 positions matching TRBD1. The V and J ends lost 3 bases and 7 bases, in that order; junction bases with no gene match: 6. Germline assignment: CDR1 SGHRS and CDR2 YFSETQ. CDR3 length equals 14 residues. CDR3 in amino acids: CASSSGQGAQPQHF. CDR3 DNA: TGCGCCAGCAGCTCAGGACAGGGCGCCCAGCCCCAGCATTTT.

The CDR3 loop reads CASRSDRGGTAFF. CDR3 nucleotide sequence: TGTGCCAGTAGATCCGACAGGGGCGGTACAGCTTTCTTT. The rearrangement links TRBV19 to TRBJ1-1; 8 positions match TRBD1. The junction had 10 bases not matched to a gene; V was cut back by 6 bases and J by 10 bases. The CDR3 spans 13 residues. Germline V CDR1 and CDR2: LNHDA, SQIVND (reference sequence).

This sequence joins TRBV7-8 and TRBJ2-3, with D perhaps TRBD2 (6 bases). CDR1 is SGHVS, CDR2 FQNEAQ, per germline. The CDR3 sequence is 14 residues long. V gave up 5 bases and J gave up 2 bases, with 11 bases separating them. This CDR3 reads CASSPRGNTDTQYF. In DNA, the CDR3 is TGTGCCAGCAGCCCTCGGGGGAACACAGATACGCAGTATTTT.